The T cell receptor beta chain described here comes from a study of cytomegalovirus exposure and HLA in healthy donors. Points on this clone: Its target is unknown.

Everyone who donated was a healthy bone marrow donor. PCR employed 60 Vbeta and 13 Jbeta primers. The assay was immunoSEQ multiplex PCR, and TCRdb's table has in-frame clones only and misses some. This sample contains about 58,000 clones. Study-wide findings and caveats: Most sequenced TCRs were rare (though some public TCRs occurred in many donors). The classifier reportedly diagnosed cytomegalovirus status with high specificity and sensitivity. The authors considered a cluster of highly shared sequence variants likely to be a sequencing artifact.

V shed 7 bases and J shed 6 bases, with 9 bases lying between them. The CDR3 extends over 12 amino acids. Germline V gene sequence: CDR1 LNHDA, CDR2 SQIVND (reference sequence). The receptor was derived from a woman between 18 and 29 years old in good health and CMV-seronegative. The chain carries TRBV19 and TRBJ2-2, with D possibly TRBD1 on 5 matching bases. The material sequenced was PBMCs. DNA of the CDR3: TGTGCCAGTATGGGGCAGCCCGGGGAGCTGTTTTTT. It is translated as CASMGQPGELFF.